The clone carrying this T cell receptor (beta chain) occurred a few times. The data stem from a study of shared clonotypes between healthy human individuals. Every donor, a Caucasian adult, lived in Nashville, Tennessee. Extraction of genomic DNA in unsorted samples used 86 million or so PBMCs. CDR3 length: 13 amino acids. V lost 6 bases, J lost 6 bases, and 2 bases stayed unmatched. Germline-derived CDR1 and CDR2 are MDHEN and SYDVKM. The assay used deep level. This table comes from immunoSEQ multiplex PCR, and its TCRdb copy is limited to in-frame clones, with some not included. The data hold 75,000 to 100,000 clones, with more than 45% observed a single time.

This chain uses TRBV28 with TRBJ1-5; 10 nucleotides line up with TRBD1. Sequencing was performed on PBMCs. The source is a woman in her thirties or forties in good health. Some clones in this sample may be carry-over from other donors' samples. CDR3 loop: CASRTGGRQPQHF. CDR3 sequence (DNA): TGTGCCAGCAGGACAGGGGGCCGTCAGCCCCAGCATTTT.